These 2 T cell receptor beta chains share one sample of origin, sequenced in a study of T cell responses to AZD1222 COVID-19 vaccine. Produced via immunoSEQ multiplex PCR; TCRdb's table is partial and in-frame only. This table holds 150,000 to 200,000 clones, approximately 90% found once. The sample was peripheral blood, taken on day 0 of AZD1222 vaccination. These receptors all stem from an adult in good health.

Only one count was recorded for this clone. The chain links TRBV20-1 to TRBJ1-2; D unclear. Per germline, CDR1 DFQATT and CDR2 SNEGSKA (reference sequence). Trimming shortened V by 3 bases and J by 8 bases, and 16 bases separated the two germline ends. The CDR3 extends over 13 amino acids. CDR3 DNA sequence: TGCAGTGCTAGTTCGGACGGAGAGAGGGGCTACACCTTC. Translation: CSASSDGERGYTF.

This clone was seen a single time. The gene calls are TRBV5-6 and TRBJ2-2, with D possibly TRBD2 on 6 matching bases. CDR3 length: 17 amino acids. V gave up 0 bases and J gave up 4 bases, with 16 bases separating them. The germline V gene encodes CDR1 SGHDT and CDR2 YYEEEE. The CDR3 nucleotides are TGTGCCAGCAGCTTGGTATTGGCGGGGCAGGGCACCGGGGAGCTGTTTTTT. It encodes CASSLVLAGQGTGELFF.